The 28 T cell receptor beta chains below come from one sample, sequenced in a study of T-cell memory formation after mild COVID-19. TCRdb redid the calling of the 5' RACE reads with MiXCR, one entry per CDR3 protein. The sample consists of roughly 510,000 distinct CDR3 sequences, approximately 15% of them appearing once. The sample consisted of PBMCs or a T cell subset sorted from them (not recorded which). These receptor sequences come from an adult woman who had mild COVID-19 (a few samples of this study predate the infection). Cell type and time point are not known.

The V and J genes are TRBV5-1 and TRBJ2-1, with D possibly TRBD1 on 6 matching bases. Germline CDR1 and CDR2: SGHRS and YFSETQ. The V gene lost 6 bases and the J gene lost 4 bases, with 11 bases spanning the gap. The CDR3 is 13 residues long. CDR3 loop: CASMSGEYNEQFF. The CDR3 DNA reads as TGCGCCAGCATGTCAGGGGAATACAATGAGCAGTTCTTC.

This clonotype was counted many times. The gene calls are TRBV10-3 and TRBJ1-1; D unclear. The CDR3 totals 15 residues. In germline, CDR1 is ENHRY, CDR2 SYGVKD. Trimming removed 4 bases at V and 1 base at J, with 13 bases between. This CDR3 is CAISGQAAQNTEAFF. CDR3 bases: TGTGCCATCAGTGGCCAGGCTGCCCAGAACACTGAAGCTTTCTTT.

This chain joins TRBV5-1 and TRBJ2-6; D not resolved. The ends were cut back, 0 bases at V and 0 bases at J, with 10 bases in the middle. From germline, CDR1 is SGHRS and CDR2 YFSETQ. This CDR3 is 17 amino acids long. CDR3 sequence reads: CASSLAPEGSGANVLTF. The CDR3 coding sequence is TGCGCCAGCAGCTTGGCCCCGGAAGGCTCTGGGGCCAACGTCCTGACTTTC.

For the CDR3, the DNA is TGTGCCAGCAGTTTAGTTTACGGGAGAGGAACCTACGAGCAGTACTTC. Encoded protein: CASSLVYGRGTYEQYF. V usage is TRBV12-3 or TRBV12-4 and J usage is TRBJ2-7, with a weak D call TRBD2 (6 bases). V shed 1 base and J shed 2 bases, with 15 bases lying between them. The CDR3 runs to 16 residues.

DNA of the CDR3: TGCGCCAGCAGCCCGGACGGAGGGGTGACCCAGTACTTC. Its translation is CASSPDGGVTQYF. This rearrangement joins TRBV5-1 to TRBJ2-5; the D gene is possibly TRBD2 (6 bases). Trimming stripped 4 bases from V and 7 bases from J, with 14 bases between. The CDR3 covers 13 residues. Germline loops: CDR1 SGHRS, CDR2 YFSETQ.

The chain links TRBV9 to TRBJ1-6, with D possibly TRBD1 on 5 matching bases. The V end was cut by 4 bases, the J end by 8 bases, with 16 bases between. This CDR3 comprises 15 residues. Germline V gene lookup returns CDR1 SGDLS and CDR2 YYNGEE. CDR3 nucleotide sequence: TGTGCCAGCAGCCCCCGGCCTGGAGGGGATTCACCCCTCCACTTT. It codes for CASSPRPGGDSPLHF.

This clonotype was found a few times. The rearrangement joins TRBV5-1 to TRBJ2-2, with a possible D match to TRBD1 (5 bases). Trimming stripped 4 bases from V and 7 bases from J, with 20 bases between. Germline CDR1 reads SGHRS; CDR2 reads YFSETQ. The CDR3 has 16 residues. DNA of the CDR3: TGCGCCAGCAGCCCATTTCCGGACATCAGCGTCGGGGAGCTGTTTTTT. This codes for CASSPFPDISVGELFF.

This clonotype was counted only a few times. The chain has TRBV29-1 and TRBJ1-4, with D possibly being TRBD1 (5 bases). Trimming took 4 bases from V and 5 from J, leaving 14 bases between them. The CDR3 contains 14 residues. Per the germline V gene, CDR1 is SQVTM and CDR2 is ANQGSEA. The CDR3 is CSVGGDGVNEKLFF. The DNA of the CDR3 is TGCAGCGTTGGAGGGGACGGCGTGAATGAAAAACTGTTTTTT.

The V gene is TRBV7-2, the J gene TRBJ2-3; the match to TRBD2 covers 10 bases. Losses at the gene ends were 5 bases for V and 4 bases for J; bases not matched to a gene: 6. The CDR3 has 15 residues. The germline V gene has CDR1 SGHTA and CDR2 FQGNSA. The CDR3 protein is CASSRILAGSDTQYF. CDR3 DNA sequence: TGTGCCAGCAGCCGAATACTAGCGGGGTCAGATACGCAGTATTTT.

The chain recombines TRBV12-2 with TRBJ1-1. TRBV12-2 is shown as a pseudogene. This CDR3 has 18 residues. The CDR3 DNA reads TGTGCAAGTCGCTTACCCGTCCCCGAACTATTCCAAAACACTGAAGCTTTCTTT. Translation: CASRLPVPELFQNTEAFF.

V and J are TRBV12-3 or TRBV12-4 and TRBJ1-4; unclear D gene. This CDR3 is built from 15 residues. V was clipped by 3 bases and J by 7 bases, with 15 bases between them. The CDR3 DNA reads as TGTGCCAGCAGTTTGTCGGTAGGAAGGCGTGAAAAACTGTTTTTT. Translating gives CASSLSVGRREKLFF.

The rearrangement joins TRBV4-3 to TRBJ1-2; perhaps TRBD1 as D (5 bases). CDR3 size: 14 residues. V lost 1 base and J 6 bases, leaving 12 bases between the germline ends. CDR1 LGHNA and CDR2 YSLEER come from the germline V gene. In DNA, the CDR3 is TGCGCCAGCAGCCAAGCTCGGACATTGGATGGCTACACCTTC. Translated, it gives CASSQARTLDGYTF.

This clonotype was seen a handful of times. The J gene is TRBJ2-1, the V gene TRBV6-5, with 7 positions matching TRBD1. The V and J ends lost 1 base and 6 bases, in that order; junction bases with no gene match: 6. The CDR3 contains 15 residues. Germline CDR1 reads MNHEY; CDR2 reads SVGAGI. The CDR3 region has the DNA TGTGCCAGCAGTTACTTGGGACAGTTGGGCAATGAGCAGTTCTTC. Translation: CASSYLGQLGNEQFF.

J is TRBJ2-1 and V is TRBV5-5, with TRBD2 matching over 10 bases. The CDR3 totals 15 residues. CDR1 is SGHKS, CDR2 YYEKEE, per germline (reference sequence). V lost 1 base, J lost 8 bases, and 6 bases stayed unmatched. The CDR3 DNA follows: TGTGCCAGCAGCTTGCAAAGCGGGGGGGCCTATGAGCAGTTCTTC. Translation: CASSLQSGGAYEQFF.

This clonotype has more than one count but fewer than ten. The chain combines TRBV7-8 with TRBJ2-7, with TRBD1 as a possible D gene (5 bases). V was clipped by 4 bases and J by 1 base, with 11 bases between them. The CDR3 covers 14 residues. Germline V gene sequence: CDR1 SGHVS, CDR2 FQNEAQ. The CDR3 protein is CASSSLGVSYEQYF. The DNA of the CDR3 is TGTGCCAGCAGCTCGTTAGGGGTATCCTACGAGCAGTACTTC. Together with reference TRBV7-8 and TRBJ2-7, the CDR3 gives the full variable domain: GAGVSQSPRYKVAKRGQDVALRCDPISGHVSLFWYQQALGQGPEFLTYFQNEAQLDKSGLPSDRFFAERPEGSVSTLKIQRTQQEDSAVYLCASSSLGVSYEQYFGPGTRLTVT.

The rearrangement uses TRBV6-5 and TRBJ2-1; TRBD2 agrees at 8 bases. The CDR3 totals 14 residues. The trim removed 4 bases at V and 8 bases at J, leaving 7 bases unmatched. Germline-derived CDR1 and CDR2 are MNHEY and SVGAGI. CDR3 protein: CASSSPSGRYEQFF. CDR3 coding DNA: TGTGCCAGCAGTTCCCCGAGCGGGAGATATGAGCAGTTCTTC.

The chain couples TRBV29-1 to TRBJ1-1; the D is unclear. This CDR3 contains 15 residues. V was clipped by 4 bases and J by 0 bases, with 15 bases between them. Germline V CDR1 and CDR2: SQVTM, ANQGSEA. The CDR3, as DNA: TGCAGCGTTGGGGCCGGGATTAACATGAACACTGAAGCTTTCTTT. Translating it yields CSVGAGINMNTEAFF.

This clonotype was observed many times. The chain has TRBV28 and TRBJ2-7; 7 bases are shared with TRBD1. V trimming: 2 bases; J trimming: 3 bases; junction bases outside the gene matches: 7. The CDR3 has 15 residues. CDR1 MDHEN and CDR2 SYDVKM come from the germline V gene. CDR3 amino acids: CASSLGTTGDYEQYF. CDR3 DNA sequence: TGTGCCAGCAGTTTAGGGACAACAGGGGACTACGAGCAGTACTTC.

In regard to this clonotype: Its ends do not fully match the called genes, so a read error is possible. The chain has TRBV7-9 and TRBJ2-7; no clear D gene. The V gene's germline CDR1 is SEHNR and CDR2 FQNEAQ (reference sequence). This CDR3 comprises 12 residues. Here the CDR3 DNA reads TGTGCCAGCAGCTCGGGCCAAGGCAGCTTGGACTTC. It yields the protein CASSSGQGSLDF.

The chain couples TRBV7-6 to TRBJ2-5; D is perhaps TRBD2 (6 bases). Germline V gene lookup returns CDR1 SGHVS and CDR2 FNYEAQ. V was cut by 5 bases and J by 3 bases, with 10 bases left in between. CDR3 length equals 13 residues. CDR3 DNA sequence: TGTGCCAGCAGCCCTTTAGCGGAAGAGACCCAGTACTTC. Amino acid sequence: CASSPLAEETQYF. Together with reference TRBV7-6 and TRBJ2-5, the CDR3 gives the full variable domain: GAGVSQSPRYKVTKRGQDVALRCDPISGHVSLYWYRQALGQGPEFLTYFNYEAQQDKSGLPNDRFSAERPEGSISTLTIQRTEQRDSAMYRCASSPLAEETQYFGPGTRLLVL.

The CDR3 loop is CASRSGTGSTNEKLFF. The CDR3 DNA is TGTGCCAGCAGATCAGGGACAGGGTCTACTAATGAAAAACTGTTTTTT. This chain links TRBV6-6 with TRBJ1-4; 9 bases agree with TRBD1. CDR3 length: 16 residues. Germline V lookup: CDR1 MNHNY, CDR2 SVGAGI (reference sequence). Unmatched junction bases numbered 7, after V lost 6 bases and J lost 2 bases.

The sample holds many counts of this clonotype. V is TRBV7-9 and J is TRBJ2-1; 9 bases fit TRBD2. V gave up 5 bases and J gave up 4 bases; unmatched junction bases: 6. In germline, CDR1 is SEHNR, CDR2 FQNEAQ (reference sequence). The CDR3 extends over 15 amino acids. The CDR3 loop is CASSPAGGPYNEQFF. The CDR3 DNA reads TGTGCCAGCAGCCCAGCGGGGGGCCCATACAATGAGCAGTTCTTC.

The chain is built from TRBV29-1 and TRBJ2-7, with D perhaps TRBD1 (5 bases). Germline V lookup: CDR1 SQVTM, CDR2 ANQGSEA. V was pared by 6 bases and J by 4 bases, with 13 bases between. The CDR3 spans 12 residues. CDR3 amino acids: CSVRGMMYEQYF. As DNA, the CDR3 is TGCAGCGTAAGGGGAATGATGTACGAGCAGTACTTC.

This chain uses TRBV12-3 or TRBV12-4 with TRBJ2-1; weak D call: TRBD2 (7 bases). V shed 6 bases and J shed 9 bases, with 18 bases lying between them. The CDR3 is 14 amino acids. The CDR3 here is CASRRAGAPGEQFF. CDR3 sequence (DNA): TGTGCCAGCAGGAGGGCGGGGGCCCCCGGTGAGCAGTTCTTC.

In its sample, this clonotype was seen a few times. The chain carries TRBV3-1 and TRBJ2-3, with a possible D match to TRBD2 (7 bases). The germline CDR1 and CDR2 sequences are LGHDT and YNNKEL (reference sequence). The CDR3 length is 16 residues. Trimming cost V 2 bases and J 5 bases, with 17 bases left between them. The CDR3 DNA reads TGTGCCAGCAGCCAATTGCATTACGGGGGGCAAGATACGCAGTATTTT. Its protein product is CASSQLHYGGQDTQYF.

This clonotype was observed a handful of times. The chain combines TRBV7-9 with TRBJ2-1, with TRBD2 matching 8 bases. Trimming removed 4 bases from V and 5 bases from J; junction bases left unmatched: 10. Germline values: CDR1 SEHNR, CDR2 FQNEAQ (reference sequence). This CDR3 contains 16 residues. CDR3 sequence: CASSSAGTRRNNEQFF. DNA of the CDR3: TGTGCCAGCAGCTCCGCCGGGACTAGGAGGAACAATGAGCAGTTCTTC.

V is TRBV3-1 and J is TRBJ2-5; 9 bases are shared with TRBD1. Germline CDR1 LGHDT, CDR2 YNNKEL (reference sequence). There are 14 residues in the CDR3. J gave up 5 bases and V 4 bases, and 5 bases lay outside the gene matches. CDR3 in amino acids: CASSLRTGVETQYF. The CDR3 nucleotides are TGTGCCAGCAGCCTCCGGACAGGGGTGGAGACCCAGTACTTC.

The chain has TRBV5-6 and TRBJ1-1, with D perhaps matching TRBD1 (5 bases). The CDR3 runs to 14 residues. V lost 5 bases, J lost 3 bases, and 14 bases lay in between. CDR1 is SGHDT, CDR2 YYEEEE, per germline. CDR3 DNA sequence: TGTGCCAGCAGGCTCGGGGGGAGATACACTGAAGCTTTCTTT. Its translation: CASRLGGRYTEAFF.